This T cell receptor beta chain was captured by sequencing in a study of blood T cell repertoires in COVID-19. Study as a whole: Researchers got acute and convalescent COVID-19 samples from the United States, Italy and Spain.

CDR3 length equals 16 residues. Germline CDR1 and CDR2: LNHNV and YYDKDF (reference sequence). Trimming cost V 1 base and J 6 bases, with 19 bases left between them. Per the authors' pipeline: By means of reference gene primer amplification, nucleated cell counts were estimated. Data came from immunoSEQ multiplex PCR; TCRdb stores just in-frame clones and leaves some out. That table is the source of V, J and clone size, and D and trimming were worked out from the DNA. The data contain under 500,000 clones, more than 85% of them singletons. The TCR was taken from a woman aged 25-40 years with acute or convalescent COVID-19. Sequencing used peripheral blood. The chain joins TRBV15 to TRBJ2-7; D perhaps matches TRBD1 (6 bases). The CDR3 sequence: CATSRVLNRASGEQYF. In DNA form, the CDR3 reads TGTGCCACCAGCAGAGTCCTGAACAGGGCCTCGGGCGAGCAGTACTTC.